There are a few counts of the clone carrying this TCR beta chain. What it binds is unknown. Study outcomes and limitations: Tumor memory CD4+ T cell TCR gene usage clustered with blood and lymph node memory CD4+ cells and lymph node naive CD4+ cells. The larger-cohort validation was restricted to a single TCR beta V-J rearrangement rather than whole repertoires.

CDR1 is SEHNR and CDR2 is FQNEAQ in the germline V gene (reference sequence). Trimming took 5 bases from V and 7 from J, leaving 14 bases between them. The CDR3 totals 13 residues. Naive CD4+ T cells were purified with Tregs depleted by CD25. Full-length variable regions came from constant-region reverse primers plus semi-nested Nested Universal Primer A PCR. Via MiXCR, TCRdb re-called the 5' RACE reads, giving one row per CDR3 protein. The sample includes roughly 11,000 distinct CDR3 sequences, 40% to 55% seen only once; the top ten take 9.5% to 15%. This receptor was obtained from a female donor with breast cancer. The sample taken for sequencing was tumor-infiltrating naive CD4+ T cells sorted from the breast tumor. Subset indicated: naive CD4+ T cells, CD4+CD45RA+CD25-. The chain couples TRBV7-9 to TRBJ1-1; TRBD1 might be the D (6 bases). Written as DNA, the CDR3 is TGTGCCAGCAGCCTAGGGACAACTAATGAAGCTTTCTTT. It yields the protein CASSLGTTNEAFF. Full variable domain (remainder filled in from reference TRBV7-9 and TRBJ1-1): DTGVSQNPRHKITKRGQNVTFRCDPISEHNRLYWYRQTLGQGPEFLTYFQNEAQLEKSRLLSDRFSAERPKGSFSTLEIQRTEQGDSAMYLCASSLGTTNEAFFGQGTRLTVV.